The rows below give T cell receptor beta chains drawn from one sample of a study of blood T cell repertoires in COVID-19. The repertoire was sequenced with immunoSEQ multiplex PCR; TCRdb's copy has only in-frame clones and lacks some. Among 63,000 or so clones listed, 70% to 85% were seen once. Specimen: peripheral blood. These receptors were obtained from a human donor in a cohort sampled during active COVID-19. CDR3s include the opening cysteine and the closing phenylalanine or tryptophan. The D gene is left open where the match is weak. Not every row has a clone size; where given, it reads once, few, many or a size class.

>TRBV28|-|TRBJ2-5|-
TGTGCCAGCAGTTTAATGGGGGGGGCCGGGTTGGAGACCCAGTACTTC
CASSLMGGAGLETQYF
>TRBV5-6|-|TRBJ2-1|-
TGTGCCAGCAGCCACGCCTACTCCTACGAGCAGTTCTTC
CASSHAYSYEQFF
>TRBV3-1/TRBV3-2|TRBD1|TRBJ1-4|once
TGTGCCAGCAGCAAACAGGGGCCGGATGAAAAACTGTTTTTT
CASSKQGPDEKLFF
>TRBV11-3|-|TRBJ1-5|-
TGTGCCAGCAGCTCAGGGGCCCATCAGCCCCAGCATTTT
CASSSGAHQPQHF
>TRBV11-2|-|TRBJ2-2|few
TGTGCCAGCAGCTTATGGACAGCGAACACCGGGGAGCTGTTTTTT
CASSLWTANTGELFF
>TRBV5-1|-|TRBJ2-2|-
TGCGCCAGCATGGGGGGATTTAACACCGGGGAGCTGTTTTTT
CASMGGFNTGELFF
>TRBV19|-|TRBJ1-1|-
TGTGCCAGTAGTAGGCACACTGAAGCTTTCTTT
CASSRHTEAFF
>TRBV11-1|-|TRBJ2-2|-
TGTGCCAGCAGCCGAGACAGGGGAGGGTCCACCGGGGAGCTGTTTTTT
CASSRDRGGSTGELFF
>TRBV6-5|-|TRBJ2-7|-
TGTGCCAGCAGTTACTCGAGGGAGGTACCTACCTACGAGCAGTACTTC
CASSYSREVPTYEQYF
>TRBV30|-|TRBJ1-3|once
TGTGCCTGGAGTCATACAGGGAGGGCTGGAAACACCATATATTTT
CAWSHTGRAGNTIYF
>TRBV6-5|TRBD1|TRBJ2-2|-
TGTGCCAGCGACAGGGGGCTGACCGGGGAGCTGTTTTTT
CASDRGLTGELFF
>TRBV18|TRBD1|TRBJ1-4|-
TGTGCCAGCTCACTGGGACAGGAGGATAATGAAAAACTGTTTTTT
CASSLGQEDNEKLFF
>TRBV13|TRBD1|TRBJ2-1|-
TGTGCCAGCAGCTCGCCCGGGGACAGCTCCTACAATGAGCAGTTCTTC
CASSSPGDSSYNEQFF